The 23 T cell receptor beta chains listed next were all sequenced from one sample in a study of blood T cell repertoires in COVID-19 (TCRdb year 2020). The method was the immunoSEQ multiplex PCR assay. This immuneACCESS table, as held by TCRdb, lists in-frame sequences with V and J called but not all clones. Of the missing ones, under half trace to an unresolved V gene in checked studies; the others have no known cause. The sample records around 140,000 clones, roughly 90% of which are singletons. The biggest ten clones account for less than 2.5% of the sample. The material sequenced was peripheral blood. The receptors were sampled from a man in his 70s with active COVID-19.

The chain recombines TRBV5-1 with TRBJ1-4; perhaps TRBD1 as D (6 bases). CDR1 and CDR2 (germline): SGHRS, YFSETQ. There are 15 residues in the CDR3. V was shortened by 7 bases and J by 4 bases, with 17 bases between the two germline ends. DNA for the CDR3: TGCGCCAGCCGCCCTTGGGGGGGCCGTAATGAAAAACTGTTTTTT. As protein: CASRPWGGRNEKLFF.

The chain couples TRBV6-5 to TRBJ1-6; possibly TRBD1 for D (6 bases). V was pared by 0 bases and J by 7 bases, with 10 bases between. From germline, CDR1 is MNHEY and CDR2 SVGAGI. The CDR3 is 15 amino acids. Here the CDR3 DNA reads TGTGCCAGCAGTTACTCGACAGGACACAATTCACCCCTCCACTTT. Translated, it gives CASSYSTGHNSPLHF.

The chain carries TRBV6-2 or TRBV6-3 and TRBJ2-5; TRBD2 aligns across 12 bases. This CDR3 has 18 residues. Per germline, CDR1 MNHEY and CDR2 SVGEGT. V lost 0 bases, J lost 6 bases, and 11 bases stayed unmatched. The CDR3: CASSYSTASGRAFKTQYF. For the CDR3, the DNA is TGTGCCAGCAGTTACTCGACGGCTAGCGGGAGGGCCTTTAAGACCCAGTACTTC.

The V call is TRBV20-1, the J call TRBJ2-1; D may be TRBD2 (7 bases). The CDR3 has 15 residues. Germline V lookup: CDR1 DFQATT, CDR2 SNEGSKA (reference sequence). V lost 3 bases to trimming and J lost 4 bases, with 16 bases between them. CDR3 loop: CSASEGGGLYNEQFF. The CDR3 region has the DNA TGCAGTGCTAGTGAGGGGGGGGGACTATACAATGAGCAGTTCTTC.

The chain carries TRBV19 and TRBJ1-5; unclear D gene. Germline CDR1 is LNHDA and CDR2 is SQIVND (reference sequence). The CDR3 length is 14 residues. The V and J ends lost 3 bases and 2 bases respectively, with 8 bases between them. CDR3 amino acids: CASSIVGGNQPQHF. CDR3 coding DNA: TGTGCCAGTAGTATTGTCGGAGGCAATCAGCCCCAGCATTTT.

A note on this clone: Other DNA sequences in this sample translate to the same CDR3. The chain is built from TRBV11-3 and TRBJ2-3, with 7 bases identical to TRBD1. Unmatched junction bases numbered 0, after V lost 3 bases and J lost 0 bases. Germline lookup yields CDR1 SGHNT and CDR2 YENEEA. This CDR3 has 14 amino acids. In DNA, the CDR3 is TGTGCCAGCAGCTTGACAGGGAGCACAGATACGCAGTATTTT. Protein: CASSLTGSTDTQYF.

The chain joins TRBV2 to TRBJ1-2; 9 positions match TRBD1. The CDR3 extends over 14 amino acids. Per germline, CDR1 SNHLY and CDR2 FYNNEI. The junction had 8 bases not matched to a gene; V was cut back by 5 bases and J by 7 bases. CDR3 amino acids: CASSTLQGASGYTF. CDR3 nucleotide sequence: TGTGCCAGCAGTACATTACAGGGGGCATCTGGCTACACCTTC.

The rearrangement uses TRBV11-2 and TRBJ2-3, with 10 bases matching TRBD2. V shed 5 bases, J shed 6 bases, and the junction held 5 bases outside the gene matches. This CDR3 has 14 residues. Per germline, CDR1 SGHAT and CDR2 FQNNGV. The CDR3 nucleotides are TGTGCCAGCAGCCCTAGCGGGAGAGGGGATACGCAGTATTTT. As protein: CASSPSGRGDTQYF.

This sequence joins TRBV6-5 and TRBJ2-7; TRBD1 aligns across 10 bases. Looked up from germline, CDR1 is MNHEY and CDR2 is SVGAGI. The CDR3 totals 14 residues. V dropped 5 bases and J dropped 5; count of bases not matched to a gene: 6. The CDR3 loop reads CASSPGQGVNEQYF. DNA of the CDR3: TGTGCCAGCAGTCCCGGACAGGGGGTGAACGAGCAGTACTTC.

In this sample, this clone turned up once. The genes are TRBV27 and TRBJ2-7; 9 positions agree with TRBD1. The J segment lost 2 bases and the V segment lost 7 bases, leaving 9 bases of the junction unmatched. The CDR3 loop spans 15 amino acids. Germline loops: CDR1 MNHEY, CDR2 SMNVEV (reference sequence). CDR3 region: CASTYTGGGPYEQYF. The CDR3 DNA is TGTGCCAGCACCTATACAGGGGGCGGTCCCTACGAGCAGTACTTC.

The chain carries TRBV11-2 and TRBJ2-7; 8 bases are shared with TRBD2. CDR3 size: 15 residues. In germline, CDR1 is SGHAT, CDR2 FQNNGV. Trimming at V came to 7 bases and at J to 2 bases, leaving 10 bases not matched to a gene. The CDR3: CASIDGASGPYEQYF. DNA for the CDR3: TGTGCCAGCATCGACGGGGCTAGCGGGCCCTACGAGCAGTACTTC.

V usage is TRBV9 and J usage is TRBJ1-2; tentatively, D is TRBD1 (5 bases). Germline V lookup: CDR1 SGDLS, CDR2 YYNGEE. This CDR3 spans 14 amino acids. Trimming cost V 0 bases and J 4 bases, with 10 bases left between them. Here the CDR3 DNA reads TGTGCCAGCAGCGTAGCCCCGGACACCTATGGCTACACCTTC. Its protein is CASSVAPDTYGYTF.

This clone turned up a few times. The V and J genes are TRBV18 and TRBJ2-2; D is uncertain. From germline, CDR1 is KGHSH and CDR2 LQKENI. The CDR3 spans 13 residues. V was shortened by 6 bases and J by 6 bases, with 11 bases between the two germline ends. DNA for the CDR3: TGTGCCAGCTCCCCAAACATGGCCGGGGAGCTGTTTTTT. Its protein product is CASSPNMAGELFF.

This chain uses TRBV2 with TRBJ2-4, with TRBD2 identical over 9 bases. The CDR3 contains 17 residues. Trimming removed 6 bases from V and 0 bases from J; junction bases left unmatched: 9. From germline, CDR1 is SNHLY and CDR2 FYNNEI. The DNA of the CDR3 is TGTGCCAGCAGCAAGACTAGCGGTGATCTAGCCAAAAACATTCAGTACTTC. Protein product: CASSKTSGDLAKNIQYF.

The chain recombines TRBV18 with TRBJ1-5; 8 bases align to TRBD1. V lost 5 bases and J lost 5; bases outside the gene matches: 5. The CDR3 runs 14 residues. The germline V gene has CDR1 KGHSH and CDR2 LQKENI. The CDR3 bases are TGTGCCAGCTCAACCGGACAGGGACATCAGCCCCAGCATTTT. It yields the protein CASSTGQGHQPQHF.

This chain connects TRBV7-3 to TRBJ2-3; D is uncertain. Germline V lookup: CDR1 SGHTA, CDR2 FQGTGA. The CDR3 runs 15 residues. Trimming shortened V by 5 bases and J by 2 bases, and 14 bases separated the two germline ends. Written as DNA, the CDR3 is TGTGCCAGCAGCCTAAGAGGCAGAGACACAGATACGCAGTATTTT. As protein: CASSLRGRDTDTQYF.

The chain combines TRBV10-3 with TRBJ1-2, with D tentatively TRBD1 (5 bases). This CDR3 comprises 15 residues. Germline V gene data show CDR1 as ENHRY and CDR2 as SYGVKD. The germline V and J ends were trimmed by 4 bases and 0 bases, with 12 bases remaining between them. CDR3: CAISATGPSNYGYTF. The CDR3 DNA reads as TGTGCCATCAGTGCTACAGGTCCTTCTAACTATGGCTACACCTTC.

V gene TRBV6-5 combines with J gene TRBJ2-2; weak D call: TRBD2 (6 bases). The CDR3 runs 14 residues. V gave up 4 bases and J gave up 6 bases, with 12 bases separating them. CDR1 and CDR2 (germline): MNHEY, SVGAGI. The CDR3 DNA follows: TGTGCCAGCAGTTGGAGACTAGTCCCCGGGGAGCTGTTTTTT. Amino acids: CASSWRLVPGELFF.

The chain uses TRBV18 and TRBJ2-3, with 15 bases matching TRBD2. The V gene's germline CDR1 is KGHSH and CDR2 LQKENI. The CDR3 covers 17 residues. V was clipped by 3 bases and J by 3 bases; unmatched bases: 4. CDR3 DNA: TGTGCCAGCTCACCCGAGGGACTAGCGGGAGGAACAGATACGCAGTATTTT. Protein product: CASSPEGLAGGTDTQYF.

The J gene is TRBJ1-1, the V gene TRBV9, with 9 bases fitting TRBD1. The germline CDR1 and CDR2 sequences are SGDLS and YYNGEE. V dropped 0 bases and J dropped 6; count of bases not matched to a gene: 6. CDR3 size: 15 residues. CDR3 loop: CASSVGGTGSAEAFF. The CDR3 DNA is TGTGCCAGCAGCGTAGGTGGGACAGGGAGCGCTGAAGCTTTCTTT.

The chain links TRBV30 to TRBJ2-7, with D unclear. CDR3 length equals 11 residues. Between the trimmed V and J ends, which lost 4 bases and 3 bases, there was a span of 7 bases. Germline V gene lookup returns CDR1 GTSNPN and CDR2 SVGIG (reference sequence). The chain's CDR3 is CAWKLRYEQYF. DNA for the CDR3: TGTGCCTGGAAGTTGCGCTACGAGCAGTACTTC.

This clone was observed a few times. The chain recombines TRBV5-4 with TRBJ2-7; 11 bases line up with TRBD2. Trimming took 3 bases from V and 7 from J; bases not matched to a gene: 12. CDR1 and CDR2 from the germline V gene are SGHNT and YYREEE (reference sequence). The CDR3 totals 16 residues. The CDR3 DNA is TGTGCCAGCAGCTCCCCCCCCACTAGCGGGAGAGATGAGCAGTACTTC. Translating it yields CASSSPPTSGRDEQYF.

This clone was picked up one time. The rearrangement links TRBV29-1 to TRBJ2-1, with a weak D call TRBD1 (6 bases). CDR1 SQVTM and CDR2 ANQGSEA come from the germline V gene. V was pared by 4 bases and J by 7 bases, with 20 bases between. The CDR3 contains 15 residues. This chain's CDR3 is CSVGIRQGRKNEQFF. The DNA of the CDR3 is TGCAGCGTTGGTATACGGCAGGGGCGAAAGAATGAGCAGTTCTTC.